This entry is about one T cell receptor (beta chain). Antigen specificity is unknown. The CDR3 spans 15 residues. Looked up from germline, CDR1 is DFQATT and CDR2 is SNEGSKA (reference sequence). The trim removed 3 bases at V and 4 bases at J, leaving 8 bases unmatched. The sample belongs to a study of response to subunit inactivated influenza vaccine. Study-wide results and limits: Authors suggested that a seasonal influenza vaccination recruits few new T cells each time.

TCRdb fed the RT-PCR reads into MiXCR, producing one record per CDR3 protein. In the table there are roughly 700,000 distinct CDR3 sequences, roughly 14% of which are singletons. This specimen consisted of PBMCs from blood, obtained approximately 15 days before vaccination. The chain has TRBV20-1 and TRBJ2-3, with TRBD2 matching 9 bases. The TCR comes from a man aged 50-59 years who received an inactivated influenza vaccine. This CDR3 reads CSARGIAGAPDTQYF. DNA for the CDR3: TGCAGTGCTAGGGGAATAGCGGGAGCACCAGATACGCAGTATTTT.